These 21 T cell receptor beta chains came from one sample sequenced in a study of blood T cell repertoires in COVID-19. Measured with immunoSEQ multiplex PCR; TCRdb has only the in-frame clones, and not every one. The sample lists around 250,000 clones, around 90% seen once, with 1.2% in the top ten. Sequenced sample: PBMCs or T cells enriched from blood (not recorded which). The receptors stem from a human donor in a cohort exposed to, infected with or recovered from COVID-19 (not recorded which). The donor label of this sample is uncertain.

V is TRBV4-1 and J is TRBJ1-6; 7 bases agree with TRBD1. This CDR3 has 16 amino acids. The trim removed 2 bases at V and 3 bases at J, leaving 4 bases unmatched. CDR1 is MGHRA, CDR2 YSYEKL, per germline. Written as DNA, the CDR3 is TGCGCCAGCAGCCAACCGAGACAGGGCTATAATTCACCCCTCCACTTT. This gives the protein CASSQPRQGYNSPLHF.

The J gene is TRBJ2-7, the V gene TRBV7-2; 7 nucleotides agree with TRBD2. Per the germline V gene, CDR1 is SGHTA and CDR2 is FQGNSA. The CDR3 covers 15 residues. The ends lost 5 bases at V and 3 bases at J; junction bases unmatched: 10. The CDR3 bases are TGTGCCAGCAGCCATATAGGGGAGCGGGGCTACGAGCAGTACTTC. Protein sequence: CASSHIGERGYEQYF.

The rearrangement links TRBV9 to TRBJ2-2; tentative D call: TRBD1 (6 bases). This CDR3 is 14 amino acids long. Per germline, CDR1 SGDLS and CDR2 YYNGEE. The V gene lost 2 bases and the J gene lost 1 base, with 6 bases spanning the gap. DNA of the CDR3: TGTGCCAGCAGCGTGACAGGGAACACCGGGGAGCTGTTTTTT. The encoded protein is CASSVTGNTGELFF. Variable domain in full (rest from reference TRBV9 and TRBJ2-2): DSGVTQTPKHLITATGQRVTLRCSPRSGDLSVYWYQQSLDQGLQFLIQYYNGEERAKGNILERFSAQQFPDLHSELNLSSLELGDSALYFCASSVTGNTGELFFGEGSRLTVL.

This chain uses TRBV27 with TRBJ2-7; 13 nucleotides align to TRBD2. Germline lookup yields CDR1 MNHEY and CDR2 SMNVEV (reference sequence). With V trimmed by 2 bases and J by 2 bases, 9 bases remained unmatched. The CDR3 runs to 18 residues. Here the CDR3 reads CASSLITSGGAGAYEQYF. The CDR3 nucleotides read TGTGCCAGCAGTTTAATTACTAGCGGGGGGGCCGGCGCCTACGAGCAGTACTTC.

The chain couples TRBV25-1 to TRBJ2-3; 9 bases fit TRBD2. Trimming removed 6 bases from V and 1 base from J; junction bases left unmatched: 2. This CDR3 is built from 14 residues. Germline assignment: CDR1 MGHDK and CDR2 SYGVNS. In DNA, the CDR3 is TGTGCCAGCAGCCCTAGCGGGGGCACAGATACGCAGTATTTT. Its translation is CASSPSGGTDTQYF.

This chain links TRBV4-2 with TRBJ2-5; 9 bases are shared with TRBD1. The CDR3 contains 15 residues. CDR1 LGHNA and CDR2 YNFKEQ come from the germline V gene. V was clipped by 3 bases and J by 2 bases; unmatched bases: 4. The DNA of the CDR3 is TGTGCCAGCAGCCAGGGACAGGGCCGTCAAGAGACCCAGTACTTC. Translating gives CASSQGQGRQETQYF.

About this clone: In the same sample, other DNA sequences code for this CDR3. This chain uses TRBV19 with TRBJ1-1; TRBD1 is a possible D gene (6 bases). The CDR3 sequence is 13 residues long. Deletions cut 3 bases from V and 4 bases from J, with 9 bases between. Germline values: CDR1 LNHDA, CDR2 SQIVND (reference sequence). The CDR3 protein is CASSITGTTEAFF. Written as DNA, the CDR3 is TGTGCCAGTAGTATTACAGGGACCACTGAAGCTTTCTTT.

V is TRBV7-6 and J is TRBJ2-7; 8 nucleotides line up with TRBD1. In germline, CDR1 is SGHVS, CDR2 FNYEAQ. V was clipped by 5 bases and J by 2 bases; unmatched bases: 14. This CDR3 contains 17 residues. CDR3 nucleotide sequence: TGTGCCAGCAGCCCCCGGCCAGGGGACAGGACGACCTACGAGCAGTACTTC. It specifies CASSPRPGDRTTYEQYF.

This chain connects TRBV24-1 to TRBJ2-2, with 9 bases fitting TRBD1. The CDR3 sequence is 16 residues long. Germline trimming cut 5 bases from V and 5 bases from J; bases unmatched to any gene: 8. In germline, CDR1 is KGHDR, CDR2 SFDVKD. CDR3: CATSGRTGAWTGELFF. The CDR3 bases are TGTGCCACCAGTGGCAGGACAGGGGCGTGGACCGGGGAGCTGTTTTTT.

J is TRBJ1-1 and V is TRBV3-1 (or the pseudogene TRBV3-2); 10 nucleotides agree with TRBD1. The CDR3 is 15 residues long. CDR1 and CDR2 from the germline V gene are LGHDT and YNNKEL (reference sequence). V lost 1 base and J lost 10; bases outside the gene matches: 9. CDR3 sequence (DNA): TGTGCCAGCAGCCAAGGGGGACAGGGGATTGGTGGAGCTTTCTTT. Protein: CASSQGGQGIGGAFF.

V and J are TRBV2 and TRBJ1-2; 7 bases line up with TRBD1. The CDR3 contains 14 residues. Germline CDR1 is SNHLY and CDR2 is FYNNEI. Trimming at V came to 7 bases and at J to 3 bases, leaving 8 bases not matched to a gene. The CDR3 is CASISGGEYYGYTF. CDR3 DNA sequence: TGTGCCAGCATTTCAGGGGGAGAGTACTATGGCTACACCTTC.

This clone was seen a handful of times. The chain is built from TRBV5-1 and TRBJ2-5; D might be TRBD2 (5 bases). The germline gives CDR1 SGHRS, CDR2 YFSETQ. This CDR3 region has 13 residues. V lost 3 bases, J lost 6 bases, and 12 bases lay in between. CDR3 DNA: TGCGCCAGCAGCTCGGACGGGGAGCAGACCCAGTACTTC. As protein: CASSSDGEQTQYF.

The genes are TRBV28 and TRBJ1-4; D unclear. From germline, CDR1 is MDHEN and CDR2 SYDVKM. Between the trimmed V and J ends, which lost 6 bases and 4 bases, there was a span of 6 bases. The CDR3 sequence is 12 residues long. CDR3 amino acids: CASRAYNEKLFF. CDR3 nucleotide sequence: TGTGCCAGCAGGGCATATAATGAAAAACTGTTTTTT.

The chain carries TRBV5-6 and TRBJ1-5; D gene unclear. Germline V CDR1 and CDR2: SGHDT, YYEEEE. The CDR3 runs 15 residues. V shed 3 bases and J shed 4 bases, with 14 bases lying between them. Here the CDR3 DNA reads TGTGCCAGCAGCTCAGGTGCGGGTCAGAATCAGCCCCAGCATTTT. Translation gives CASSSGAGQNQPQHF.

V gene TRBV18 combines with J gene TRBJ2-7; 7 bases map to TRBD1. Looked up from germline, CDR1 is KGHSH and CDR2 is LQKENI. Losses at the gene ends were 6 bases for V and 0 bases for J; bases not matched to a gene: 11. This CDR3 is built from 16 residues. The CDR3 loop is CASSQTAGTDSYEQYF. DNA of the CDR3: TGTGCCAGCTCCCAAACGGCCGGGACAGACTCCTACGAGCAGTACTTC.

The chain employs TRBV30 and TRBJ1-6; D gene unclear. Germline V gives CDR1 GTSNPN, CDR2 SVGIG (reference sequence). This CDR3 has 14 residues. V dropped 3 bases and J dropped 7 bases, with 13 bases sitting between them. CDR3 residues: CAWSPPNTNSPLHF. The CDR3 DNA is TGTGCCTGGAGCCCCCCGAACACGAATTCACCCCTCCACTTT.

The chain is built from TRBV19 and TRBJ2-7, with TRBD2 identical over 8 bases. The CDR3 contains 15 residues. Trimming took 6 bases from V and 1 from J; bases not matched to a gene: 8. Germline CDR1 is LNHDA and CDR2 is SQIVND (reference sequence). CDR3 DNA: TGTGCCAGTAGCCCCGGGGGGGGCCTTTCCTACGAGCAGTACTTC. It translates to CASSPGGGLSYEQYF. The full variable domain, rest sourced from reference TRBV19 and TRBJ2-7, is DGGITQSPKYLFRKEGQNVTLSCEQNLNHDAMYWYRQDPGQGLRLIYYSQIVNDFQKGDIAEGYSVSREKKESFPLTVTSAQKNPTAFYLCASSPGGGLSYEQYFGPGTRLTVT.

This clone was seen once. The chain is built from TRBV5-4 and TRBJ2-7; 10 bases are a match to TRBD2. Germline V CDR1 and CDR2: SGHNT, YYREEE (reference sequence). J gave up 5 bases and V 4 bases, and 6 bases lay outside the gene matches. The CDR3 length is 14 residues. CDR3 amino acids: CASSHTSGDDEQYF. Written as DNA, the CDR3 is TGTGCCAGCAGCCACACTAGCGGGGACGACGAGCAGTACTTC. Full variable domain (outside the CDR3, taken from reference TRBV5-4 and TRBJ2-7): ETGVTQSPTHLIKTRGQQVTLRCSSQSGHNTVSWYQQALGQGPQFIFQYYREEENGRGNFPPRFSGLQFPNYSSELNVNALELDDSALYLCASSHTSGDDEQYFGPGTRLTVT.

This sequence joins TRBV13 and TRBJ2-6; TRBD1 matches 9 bases. With 5 bases clipped from V and 7 bases from J, the junction kept 21 bases outside the gene matches. The CDR3 has 20 residues. The V gene's germline CDR1 is PRHDT and CDR2 FYEKMQ (reference sequence). CDR3 sequence reads: CASSPTGQGKVPVSANVLTF. Here the CDR3 DNA reads TGTGCCAGCAGCCCGACGGGACAGGGAAAGGTACCGGTTAGTGCCAACGTCCTGACTTTC.

This rearrangement joins TRBV6-5 to TRBJ1-2; TRBD1 agrees at 9 bases. J was trimmed by 8 bases and V by 1 base; bases with no gene match: 8. Germline V gives CDR1 MNHEY, CDR2 SVGAGI. The CDR3 loop spans 15 amino acids. The CDR3 region is CASSYLGGQGSGYTF. CDR3 DNA: TGTGCCAGCAGTTACTTAGGCGGACAGGGGAGCGGCTACACCTTC.

The chain is built from TRBV29-1 and TRBJ2-3; TRBD1 agrees at 7 bases. The CDR3 runs to 13 residues. Germline assignment: CDR1 SQVTM and CDR2 ANQGSEA. V lost 3 bases and J lost 8; bases outside the gene matches: 8. The CDR3 is CSVETGRRSTQYF. CDR3 coding DNA: TGCAGCGTTGAGACAGGGCGGAGATCTACGCAGTATTTT.